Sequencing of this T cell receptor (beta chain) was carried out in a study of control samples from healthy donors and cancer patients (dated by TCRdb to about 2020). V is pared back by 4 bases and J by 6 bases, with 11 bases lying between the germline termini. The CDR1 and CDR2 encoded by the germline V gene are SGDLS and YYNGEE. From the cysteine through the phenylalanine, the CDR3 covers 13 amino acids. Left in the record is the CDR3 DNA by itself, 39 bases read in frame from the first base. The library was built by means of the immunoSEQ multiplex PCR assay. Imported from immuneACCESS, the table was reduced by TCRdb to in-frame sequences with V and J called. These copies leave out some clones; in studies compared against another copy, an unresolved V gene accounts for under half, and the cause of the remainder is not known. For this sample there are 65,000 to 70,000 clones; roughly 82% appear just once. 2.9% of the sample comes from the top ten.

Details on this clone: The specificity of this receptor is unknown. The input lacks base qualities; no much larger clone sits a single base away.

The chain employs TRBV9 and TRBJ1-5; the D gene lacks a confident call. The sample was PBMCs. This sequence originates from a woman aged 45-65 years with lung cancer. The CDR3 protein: CASSKTSFQPQHF. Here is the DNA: TGTGCCAGCAGCAAAACATCGTTTCAGCCCCAGCATTTT.